Reported below is one T cell receptor (beta chain). No cognate antigen has been identified for it. No qualities accompany the bases; no much larger clone lies one base away. The source of the sample is a study of T cell responses to AZD1222 COVID-19 vaccine (dated by TCRdb to the early 2020s). For the study in its entirety: AZD1222 recipients with second doses at about 4 weeks or about 12 weeks were pooled, because spike-specific TCR depth and breadth did not differ between schedules. TCR sequencing was performed for 230 to 250 trial participants, of whom about 200 were given two doses of AZD1222 and around 26 were given two doses of MenACWY control vaccine. Trial participants were enrolled by age into subgroups of 18-55, 56-69 and 70-plus years, and about 150, 27 and 61 TCR-sequenced participants, respectively, were included in these subgroups.

Counted from cysteine to phenylalanine, this CDR3 has 16 amino acids. Just CDR3 DNA is preserved here, 48 bases in frame from base 1. Trimming removed 1 base from V and 5 bases from J; the gene matches leave 9 bases unexplained. CDR1 and CDR2 were assigned from the germline V gene as LGHNA and YSLEER. The CDR3 regions of human TCRbeta chains were subjected to immunosequencing. The source study handled its data this way. Repertoire TCRs were checked for matches against a reference library of SARS-CoV-2-specific TCRs that had been generated using the MIRA antigen-specificity platform. Breadth was defined as the fraction of unique TCRs that were SARS-CoV-2-associated, and depth was defined as the fraction of total T cells that were SARS-CoV-2-associated. Using the MIRA data, each spike-specific TCR was assigned both to the spike region to which the TCR was reactive and to a CD4 or CD8 class. Log10-transformed breadth and depth values were compared by one-way ANOVA with Sidak's multiple comparisons tests. The table comes from immuneACCESS by way of TCRdb, which keeps in-frame sequences with V and J called. Part of the clones is missing from these tables; in studies checked, under half for an unresolved V gene and the rest for unknown reasons. V and J calls plus clone size are reproduced from that table; the DNA served to infer D and trimming. Recorded for this sample are some 120,000 clones; just over 85% of them occurred a single time. The ten largest clones capture about 8.8% of the sample.

Interpreted using the paper, the time point label stands for: baseline before first vaccination. Vaccinee samples came from UK trials COV001 and COV002, including a single-blind randomized controlled phase 2/3 trial of AZD1222 (ChAdOx1 nCoV-19) in healthy adults. Trial participant PBMC samples were collected at day 0 and day 28 after the second dose for TCRbeta chain sequencing. Study-wide conclusions, independent of this receptor: The 56-69-year group was small, and its depth increase did not reach significance, likely because of low power. Because no day 14 peak-response samples were available, repertoires were characterized only after the peak T cell response. Spike-specific TCR breadth and depth rose significantly after two AZD1222 doses compared with day 0 and with MenACWY recipients. Conclusions about previously exposed vaccinees are limited because only six or seven AZD1222 recipients were SARS-CoV-2 seropositive at baseline. Vaccine-associated CD4 TCRs spanned the whole spike protein, with dominant responses in regions 160-218 and 743-854. Reportedly, almost half of the unique spike-specific TCRs recognized epitopes lying outside the regions that are mutated in the B.1.351 and B.1.1.7 variants. Most participants were white British and females outnumbered males, and the authors suggested that clonal diversity may have been underestimated.

The sequence derives from an adult in good health. The chain is encoded by TRBV4-3 joined to TRBJ2-3; TRBD1 fits 7 bases in the junction. This specimen consisted of peripheral blood, obtained on day 0 of AZD1222 vaccination. The CDR3 protein sequence reads: CASSQVTGTGLDTQYF. The nucleotide sequence reads TGCGCCAGCAGCCAAGTGACAGGGACGGGGTTAGATACGCAGTATTTT.